Listed below are T cell receptor beta chains from one sample, sequenced in a study of patients and donors after allogeneic stem cell transplantation. A single record per CDR3 protein comes from TCRdb applying MiXCR to the RT-PCR reads. Here the sample spans about a million distinct CDR3 sequences, roughly 18% being singletons. Sequenced: blood, either unsorted or a sorted T cell fraction (not recorded which). These receptors were taken from a human donor who was either an allogeneic HSCT recipient or a stem cell or donor lymphocyte infusion donor (not recorded which). It is not recorded whose cells these are; they may come from a transplant donor. CDR3s include the opening cysteine and the closing phenylalanine or tryptophan. Fields, in order: D gene, clone size, J gene, V gene, CDR3 protein, CDR3 DNA. D genes are given only for firm matches. Clone size, where shown, is once, few, many, or a class for clones that have expanded.

TRBD1 - TRBJ2-6 TRBV3-1 CASSRRQGGFSGANVLTF TGTGCCAGCAGCCGGAGACAGGGTGGGTTCTCTGGGGCCAACGTCCTGACTTTC
- few TRBJ2-1 TRBV2 CASSEQGIHEQFF TGTGCCAGCAGTGAACAGGGGATTCATGAGCAGTTCTTC
TRBD2 - TRBJ2-1 TRBV12-5 CASGLGLAGNNEQFF TGTGCTAGTGGCCTGGGACTAGCGGGTAACAATGAGCAGTTCTTC
- - TRBJ2-4 TRBV18 CASSPLDRSLRFQYF TGTGCCAGCTCACCTTTGGACAGATCACTTAGGTTTCAGTACTTC
TRBD1 many TRBJ1-6 TRBV4-3 CASSQDLEGQGASYNSPLHF TGCGCCAGCAGCCAAGATCTCGAGGGACAGGGGGCCTCCTATAATTCACCCCTCCACTTT
- many TRBJ1-2 TRBV12-3/TRBV12-4 CASSYRTANYGYTF TGTGCCAGCAGTTATCGGACAGCTAACTATGGCTACACCTTC
TRBD1 - TRBJ1-5 TRBV5-1 CASSFRKDLTGASNQPQHF TGCGCCAGCAGCTTCCGAAAAGACCTGACAGGGGCCAGCAATCAGCCCCAGCATTTT
TRBD2 few TRBJ2-2 TRBV20-1 CSARRRTGGVGTGELFF TGCAGTGCTAGACGTCGGACGGGGGGAGTCGGCACCGGGGAGCTGTTTTTT
- - TRBJ1-1 TRBV29-1 CSAAGYGNTEAFF TGCAGCGCCGCAGGGTATGGGAACACTGAAGCTTTCTTT
TRBD2 - TRBJ2-5 TRBV7-3 CASSPAGGGETQYF TGTGCCAGCAGCCCAGCGGGAGGTGGGGAGACCCAGTACTTC
TRBD2 - TRBJ2-1 TRBV24-1 CATSDRGGIHEQFF TGTGCCACCAGTGACCGGGGGGGGATCCATGAGCAGTTCTTC
- few TRBJ2-3 TRBV12-3/TRBV12-4 CASSLSWVGTDTQYF TGTGCCAGCAGTTTAAGTTGGGTCGGCACAGATACGCAGTATTTT
- - TRBJ2-1 TRBV3-1 CASSQDRSASSYNEQFF TGTGCCAGCAGCCAAGATCGTTCGGCTAGCTCCTACAATGAGCAGTTCTTC
- - TRBJ1-2 TRBV9 CASSVETGSGYGYTF TGTGCCAGCAGCGTAGAGACAGGATCGGGCTATGGCTACACCTTC
TRBD2 - TRBJ2-2 TRBV12-3/TRBV12-4 CASTDSTSGRAPGELFF TGTGCCAGCACCGACTCGACTAGCGGGAGGGCCCCCGGGGAGCTGTTTTTT
TRBD1 many TRBJ2-7 TRBV12-3/TRBV12-4 CAIRTGGTYEQYF TGTGCCATCCGGACAGGGGGGACCTACGAGCAGTACTTC
TRBD1 - TRBJ1-6 TRBV7-6 CASSSKGARWGSSYNSPLHF TGTGCCAGCAGCTCGAAGGGGGCGCGGTGGGGAAGCTCCTATAATTCACCCCTCCACTTT
- - TRBJ1-4 TRBV9 CASSVGVGALEKLFF TGTGCCAGCAGCGTAGGTGTCGGGGCTTTGGAAAAACTGTTTTTT
- few TRBJ1-4 TRBV12-3/TRBV12-4 CASSLAGGHGSGKLFF TGTGCCAGCAGTTTAGCCGGGGGGCACGGTTCCGGAAAACTGTTTTTT
TRBD1 - TRBJ1-1 TRBV30 CAWSLQGNTEAFF TGTGCCTGGAGTCTACAGGGGAATACTGAAGCTTTCTTT
TRBD1 many TRBJ2-2 TRBV5-1 CASSFPGQGGGELFF TGCGCCAGCAGCTTCCCAGGACAGGGCGGCGGGGAGCTGTTTTTT
- few TRBJ1-5 TRBV12-3/TRBV12-4 CASSLVGGGGGQPQHF TGTGCCAGCAGTTTAGTGGGCGGCGGTGGGGGTCAGCCCCAGCATTTT
TRBD2 - TRBJ2-1 TRBV24-1 CATSDRGSGRARNEQFF TGTGCCACCAGTGATCGGGGGAGCGGGAGGGCCCGCAATGAGCAGTTCTTC
- - TRBJ2-3 TRBV27 CASSFSGEEPDTQYF TGTGCCAGCAGTTTTAGTGGTGAAGAGCCAGATACGCAGTATTTT
TRBD1 few TRBJ1-6 TRBV20-1 CSAREAGQGVNSPLHF TGCAGTGCGAGGGAGGCGGGACAGGGGGTCAATTCACCCCTCCACTTT
- - TRBJ1-3 TRBV15 CATSTDGNTIYF TGTGCCACCAGCACAGACGGAAACACCATATATTTT
TRBD1 - TRBJ2-3 TRBV7-2 CASSTMGTGTDTQYF TGTGCCAGCAGCACGATGGGGACAGGTACAGATACGCAGTATTTT
- - TRBJ2-2 TRBV5-1 CASSIDRASNTGELFF TGCGCCAGCAGCATCGACAGAGCCTCGAACACCGGGGAGCTGTTTTTT
- few TRBJ2-2 TRBV28 CALEGSGNTGELFF TGTGCCCTAGAGGGATCCGGGAACACCGGGGAGCTGTTTTTT
TRBD2 few TRBJ2-7 TRBV10-3 CAISLAGDPYEQYF TGTGCCATCAGCTTAGCGGGAGACCCCTACGAGCAGTACTTC
- - TRBJ1-5 TRBV11-2 CASSDGSLSQPQHF TGTGCCAGCTCGGACGGGAGTCTTAGCCAGCCCCAGCATTTT
TRBD2 many TRBJ2-1 TRBV4-2 CASSQELRDYYNEQFF TGTGCCAGCAGCCAAGAATTAAGGGACTATTACAATGAGCAGTTCTTC
TRBD2 many TRBJ2-1 TRBV12-3/TRBV12-4 CASSPGGANEQFF TGTGCCAGCAGTCCCGGGGGGGCCAATGAGCAGTTCTTC
- few TRBJ2-1 TRBV12-3/TRBV12-4 CASTLTRSGVNEQFF TGTGCCAGCACCCTCACTCGGTCCGGGGTTAATGAGCAGTTCTTC
TRBD2 - TRBJ2-3 TRBV4-3 CASSQNPLSGASTDTQYF TGCGCCAGCAGCCAAAACCCTCTTAGCGGGGCTAGCACAGATACGCAGTATTTT
- - TRBJ2-1 TRBV27 CASRRPTYNEQFF TGTGCCAGCAGACGACCAACCTACAATGAGCAGTTCTTC
TRBD2 - TRBJ2-1 TRBV20-1 CSARDLAGGPTNEQFF TGCAGTGCTAGAGACTTAGCGGGAGGGCCCACAAATGAGCAGTTCTTC
- - TRBJ2-2 TRBV30 CAWSVPGRNTGELFF TGTGCCTGGAGTGTACCCGGCCGGAACACCGGGGAGCTGTTTTTT
- many TRBJ2-1 TRBV5-1 CASSLSRANEQFF TGCGCCAGCAGCTTGTCCAGGGCCAATGAGCAGTTCTTC
TRBD1 few TRBJ2-7 TRBV4-1 CASSQIDRASYEQYF TGCGCCAGCAGCCAAATCGACAGGGCCTCCTACGAGCAGTACTTC
- - TRBJ2-4 TRBV3-1 CASSHGDSLAKNIQYF TGTGCCAGCAGCCACGGTGACTCCTTAGCCAAAAACATTCAGTACTTC
TRBD1 - TRBJ1-4 TRBV5-1 CASRDRDGEKLFF TGCGCCAGCCGGGACAGGGACGGTGAAAAACTGTTTTTT
TRBD2 many TRBJ2-1 TRBV7-9 CASSLGTSGSDEQFF TGTGCCAGCAGCTTAGGGACTAGCGGGAGTGATGAGCAGTTCTTC
- few TRBJ2-3 TRBV7-2 CASSQRTQVKGDTQYF TGTGCCAGCAGCCAAAGAACCCAGGTCAAGGGGGATACGCAGTATTTT
TRBD2 few TRBJ2-3 TRBV3-1 CASSQGITSGLDTQYF TGTGCCAGCAGCCAAGGGATAACTAGCGGACTAGATACGCAGTATTTT
- - TRBJ2-7 TRBV18 CASSPGTWSYEQYF TGTGCCAGCTCACCCGGGACTTGGTCCTACGAGCAGTACTTC
TRBD2 once TRBJ2-5 TRBV6-2/TRBV6-3 CASRIAPPSGKGRQETQYF TGTGCCAGCAGGATCGCCCCCCCTAGCGGGAAGGGGAGACAGGAGACCCAGTACTTC
- - TRBJ2-3 TRBV21-1 CASSPRQTSTDTQYF TGTGCCAGCAGCCCGAGACAGACTAGCACAGATACGCAGTATTTT
TRBD1 - TRBJ2-7 TRBV4-1 CASSQIPDRVREQYF TGCGCCAGCAGCCAGATCCCGGACAGGGTGAGGGAGCAGTACTTC
TRBD1 - TRBJ2-3 TRBV7-2 CASSPRTGGRTDTQYF TGTGCCAGCAGCCCAAGGACAGGGGGCCGCACAGATACGCAGTATTTT
TRBD2 few TRBJ2-5 TRBV12-3/TRBV12-4 CASRAGMRETQYF TGTGCCAGCAGAGCGGGGATGCGAGAGACCCAGTACTTC
TRBD1 - TRBJ2-7 TRBV29-1 CSAQEGQTYEQYF TGCAGTGCCCAAGAGGGACAGACCTACGAGCAGTACTTC
- - TRBJ1-6 TRBV5-1 CASSSGGPNNSPLHF TGCGCCAGCAGCTCTGGGGGCCCGAATAATTCACCCCTCCACTTT
- few TRBJ2-3 TRBV7-2 CASSLETALVDTQYF TGTGCCAGCAGCTTAGAGACAGCCTTAGTGGATACGCAGTATTTT